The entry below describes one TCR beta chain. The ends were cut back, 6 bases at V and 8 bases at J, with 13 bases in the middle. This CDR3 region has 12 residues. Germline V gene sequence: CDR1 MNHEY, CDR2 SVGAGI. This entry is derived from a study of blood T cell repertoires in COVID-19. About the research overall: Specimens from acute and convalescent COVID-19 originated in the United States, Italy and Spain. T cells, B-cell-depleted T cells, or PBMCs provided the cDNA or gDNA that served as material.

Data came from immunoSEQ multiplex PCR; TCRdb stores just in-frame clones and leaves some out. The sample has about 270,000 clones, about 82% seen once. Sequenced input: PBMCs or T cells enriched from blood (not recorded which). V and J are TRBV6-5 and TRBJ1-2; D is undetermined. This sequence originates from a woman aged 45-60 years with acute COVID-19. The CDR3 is CASRNTARGYTF. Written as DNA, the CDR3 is TGTGCCAGCAGAAATACGGCGAGGGGCTACACCTTC.